This TCR beta chain is drawn from a study of cytomegalovirus exposure and HLA in healthy donors. A word on this clone: Antigen specificity is unknown.

Primers for the PCR totalled 60 Vbeta and 13 Jbeta. Measured with immunoSEQ multiplex PCR; TCRdb has only the in-frame clones, and not every one. The profile shows 95,000 to 100,000 clones, less than 80% of them singletons. The study's findings and limits: It was reported in a later analysis that an Asian-associated ancestry cluster showed fewer N-insertions than the approximately 670-donor mean. CMV antigen specificity was confirmed in vitro for three CMV-associated chains. TCR beta chains numbering some 150 were designated cytomegalovirus-associated. In a later analysis, TCR beta V- and J-gene trimming was associated with a missense DCLRE1C variant.

Sequences were obtained from PBMCs. The sequence was collected from a man in his forties in good health and CMV-seronegative.

The CDR3 region is CASSDPQGSYEQYF. The CDR3 DNA reads TGCGCCAGCAGTGACCCACAGGGAAGCTACGAGCAGTACTTC. The chain uses TRBV10-1 and TRBJ2-7, with a weak D call TRBD1 (6 bases). V shed 3 bases and J shed 3 bases, with 12 bases lying between them. Looked up from germline, CDR1 is WNHNN and CDR2 is SYGVQD (reference sequence). This CDR3 contains 14 residues.